In its sample, the clone carrying this TCR beta chain was seen a few times. The sample comes from a study of beta chain features in type 1 diabetes. V was cut by 3 bases and J by 15 bases, with 12 bases left in between. CDR1 and CDR2 (germline): LNHDA, SQIVND (reference sequence). The CDR3 loop spans 11 amino acids. Sequencing targeted expressed TCRB transcripts, as all isolated RNA had been reverse transcribed. Sequencing used immunoSEQ multiplex PCR; TCRdb keeps in-frame clones, though not all of them. Here the sample spans about 340,000 clones, 7.5% to 9% being singletons. V and J are TRBV19 and TRBJ2-1, with D tentatively TRBD2 (5 bases). The source material was central memory CD4+ T cells from blood. This TCR came from a woman aged 18-30 years in good health. DNA for the CDR3: TGTGCCAGTAGTATGGACGGGGTGTGGTTCTTC. This translates into CASSMDGVWFF.